The 7 T cell receptor beta chains reported below all come from one sample, sequenced in a study of blood T cell repertoires in COVID-19 (dated by TCRdb to 2018 to 2021). The receptor library was made with the immunoSEQ multiplex PCR assay. TCRdb retrieved this table from immuneACCESS and kept in-frame rearrangements only. Not all clones are present; in checked studies, unresolved V genes account for under half, and no reason is known for the remainder. In all, the sample holds a few hundred thousand clones, and around 88% of those were seen once. The ten largest clones add up to under 2% of the sample. Sequencing was done on a sample of peripheral blood. The receptors derive from a woman aged 50 to 65 with acute or convalescent COVID-19.

V gene TRBV28 combines with J gene TRBJ2-7, with 7 nucleotides matching TRBD1. The CDR3 extends over 19 amino acids. Germline-derived CDR1 and CDR2 are MDHEN and SYDVKM. V trimming: 5 bases; J trimming: 1 base; junction bases outside the gene matches: 20. The CDR3 region is CASSPFPSSGTALSYEQYF. The CDR3 coding sequence is TGTGCCAGCAGTCCCTTCCCGTCTTCCGGGACAGCTCTATCCTACGAGCAGTACTTC.

The chain recombines TRBV3-1 (or the pseudogene TRBV3-2) with TRBJ1-1; the D gene is possibly TRBD1 (5 bases). The CDR3 spans 16 residues. With 1 base removed from V and 5 bases from J, the gap between germline ends came to 17 bases. CDR1 is LGHDT and CDR2 is YNNKEL in the germline V gene (reference sequence). CDR3 region: CASSQGGGGRGTEAFF. In nucleotides, the CDR3 is TGTGCCAGCAGCCAAGGCGGCGGGGGGAGAGGAACTGAAGCTTTCTTT.

This sequence joins TRBV5-1 and TRBJ2-1; 14 nucleotides match TRBD2. Germline loops: CDR1 SGHRS, CDR2 YFSETQ. The J segment lost 1 base and the V segment lost 5 bases, leaving 14 bases of the junction unmatched. The length of the CDR3 is 20 residues. The CDR3 DNA follows: TGCGCCAGCAGAGGACGGCTGGGACTAGCGGGAGAAGTTTCCTACAATGAGCAGTTCTTC. Protein: CASRGRLGLAGEVSYNEQFF. Variable domain in full (rest from reference TRBV5-1 and TRBJ2-1): KAGVTQTPRYLIKTRGQQVTLSCSPISGHRSVSWYQQTPGQGLQFLFEYFSETQRNKGNFPGRFSGRQFSNSRSEMNVSTLELGDSALYLCASRGRLGLAGEVSYNEQFFGPGTRLTVL.

The V call is TRBV28, the J call TRBJ2-5; TRBD1 agrees at 10 bases. The CDR3 is 14 residues long. CDR1 is MDHEN and CDR2 is SYDVKM in the germline V gene. The ends lost 8 bases at V and 4 bases at J; junction bases unmatched: 7. CDR3 coding DNA: TGTGCCAGCCTTGGACAGGGGGGAAGAGAGACCCAGTACTTC. This codes for CASLGQGGRETQYF.

The chain employs TRBV28 and TRBJ2-5; TRBD1 agrees at 10 bases. The ends lost 4 bases at V and 4 bases at J; junction bases unmatched: 12. The germline V gene encodes CDR1 MDHEN and CDR2 SYDVKM. The length of the CDR3 is 17 residues. The CDR3 coding sequence is TGTGCCAGCAGTTCCTGGACCGGGACAGGGGTACGAGAGACCCAGTACTTC. This encodes CASSSWTGTGVRETQYF.

This sequence joins TRBV18 and TRBJ1-2; weak D call: TRBD1 (5 bases). The germline V gene encodes CDR1 KGHSH and CDR2 LQKENI. This CDR3 has 15 amino acids. V lost 2 bases, J lost 8 bases, and 18 bases lay in between. This CDR3 is CASSPVGRANSGYTF. The CDR3 coding sequence is TGTGCCAGCTCACCAGTTGGCAGGGCCAATTCAGGCTACACCTTC.

This clone is a singleton in its sample. The chain employs TRBV6-6 and TRBJ1-3, with TRBD1 matching over 9 bases. In germline, CDR1 is MNHNY, CDR2 SVGAGI (reference sequence). V was pared by 6 bases and J by 3 bases, with 9 bases of the junction left unmatched. This CDR3 is 16 amino acids long. CDR3 sequence: CASRTLQGASGNTIYF. As DNA, the CDR3 is TGTGCCAGCAGGACGCTACAGGGGGCTAGTGGAAACACCATATATTTT.